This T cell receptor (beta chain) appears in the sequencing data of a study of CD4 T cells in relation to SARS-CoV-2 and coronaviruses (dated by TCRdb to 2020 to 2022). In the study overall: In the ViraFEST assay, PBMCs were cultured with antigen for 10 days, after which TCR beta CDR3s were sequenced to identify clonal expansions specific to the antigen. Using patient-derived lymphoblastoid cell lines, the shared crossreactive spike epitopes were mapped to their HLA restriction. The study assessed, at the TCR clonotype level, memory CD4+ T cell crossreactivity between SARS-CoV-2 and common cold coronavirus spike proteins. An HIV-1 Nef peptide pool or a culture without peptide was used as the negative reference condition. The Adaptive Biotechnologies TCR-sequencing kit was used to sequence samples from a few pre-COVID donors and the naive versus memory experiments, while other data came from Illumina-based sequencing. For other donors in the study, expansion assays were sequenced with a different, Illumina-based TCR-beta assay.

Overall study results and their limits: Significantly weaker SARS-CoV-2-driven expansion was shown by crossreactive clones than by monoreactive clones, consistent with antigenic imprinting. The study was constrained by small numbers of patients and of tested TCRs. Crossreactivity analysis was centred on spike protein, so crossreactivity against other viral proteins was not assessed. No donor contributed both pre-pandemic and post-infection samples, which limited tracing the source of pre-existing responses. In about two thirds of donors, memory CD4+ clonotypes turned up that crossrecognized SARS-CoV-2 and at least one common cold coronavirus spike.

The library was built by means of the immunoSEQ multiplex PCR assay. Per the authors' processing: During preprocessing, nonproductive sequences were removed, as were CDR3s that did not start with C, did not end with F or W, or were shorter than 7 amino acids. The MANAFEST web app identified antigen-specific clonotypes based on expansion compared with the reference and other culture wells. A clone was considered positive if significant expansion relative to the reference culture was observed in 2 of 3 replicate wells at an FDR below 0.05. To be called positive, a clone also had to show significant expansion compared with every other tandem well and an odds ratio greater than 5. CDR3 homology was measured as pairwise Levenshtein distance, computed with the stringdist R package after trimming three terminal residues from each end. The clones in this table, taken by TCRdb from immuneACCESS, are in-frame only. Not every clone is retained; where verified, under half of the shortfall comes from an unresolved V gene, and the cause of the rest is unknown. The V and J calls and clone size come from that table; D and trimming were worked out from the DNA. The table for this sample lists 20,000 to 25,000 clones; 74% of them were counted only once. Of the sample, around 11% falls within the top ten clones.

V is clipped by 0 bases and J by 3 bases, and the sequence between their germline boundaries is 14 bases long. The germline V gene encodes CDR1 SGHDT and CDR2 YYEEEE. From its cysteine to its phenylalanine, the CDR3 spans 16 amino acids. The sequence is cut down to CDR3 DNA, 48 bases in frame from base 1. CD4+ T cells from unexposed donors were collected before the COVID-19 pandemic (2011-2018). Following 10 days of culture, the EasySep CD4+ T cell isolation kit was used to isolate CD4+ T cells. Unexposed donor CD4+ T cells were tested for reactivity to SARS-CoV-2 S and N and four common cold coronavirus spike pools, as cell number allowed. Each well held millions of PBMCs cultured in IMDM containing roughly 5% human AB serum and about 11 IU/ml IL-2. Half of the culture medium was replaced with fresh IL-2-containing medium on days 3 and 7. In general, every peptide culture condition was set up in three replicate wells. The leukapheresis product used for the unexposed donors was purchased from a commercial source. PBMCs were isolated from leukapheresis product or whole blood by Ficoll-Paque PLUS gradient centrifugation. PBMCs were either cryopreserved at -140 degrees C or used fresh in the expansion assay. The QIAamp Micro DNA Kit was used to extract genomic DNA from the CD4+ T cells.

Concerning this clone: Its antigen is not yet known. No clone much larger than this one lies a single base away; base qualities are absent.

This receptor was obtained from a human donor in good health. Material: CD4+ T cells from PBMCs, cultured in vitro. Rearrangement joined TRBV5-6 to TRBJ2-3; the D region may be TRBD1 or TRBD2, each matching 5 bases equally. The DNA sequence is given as TGTGCCAGCAGCTTGGCCGCCGGGGCGCGGACAGATACGCAGTATTTT. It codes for CASSLAAGARTDTQYF.